This TCR beta chain is from a study of cytomegalovirus exposure and HLA in healthy donors. Study-wide results and caveats: Specificity of three CMV-associated chains for CMV antigens was verified in vitro. Most sequenced TCRs were rare (though some public TCRs occurred in many donors).

As concerns this clone: Its antigen remains unidentified.

V dropped 2 bases and J dropped 2; count of bases not matched to a gene: 6. CDR1 is SGHRS, CDR2 YFSETQ, per germline. The CDR3 spans 16 residues. This table comes from immunoSEQ multiplex PCR, and its TCRdb copy is limited to in-frame clones, with some not included. The repertoire holds over 200,000 clones, over 80% seen once, with around 5.6% in the top ten. An approximately 120-subject validation cohort, separate from the 666-subject first cohort, supplied the donors. Material for sequencing was PBMCs. The receptor was isolated from a woman between 18 and 29 years old in good health and CMV-seronegative. The chain recombines TRBV5-1 with TRBJ2-3; 9 positions match TRBD1. The CDR3 DNA is TGCGCCAGCAGCTTCGGGACAGGGAGGACCACAGATACGCAGTATTTT. This encodes CASSFGTGRTTDTQYF.